The entry below gives a single T cell receptor (beta chain) sequence along with its context. The table came from immunoSEQ multiplex PCR; TCRdb's copy has only in-frame clones and leaves some out. The sample contains about 100,000 clones, approximately 96% of which appear only once. This sample is drawn from a study of cytomegalovirus exposure and HLA in healthy donors. Trimming stripped 5 bases from V and 2 bases from J, with 14 bases between. From germline, CDR1 is SGHNT and CDR2 YYREEE (reference sequence). This CDR3 is built from 15 residues. The chain joins TRBV5-4 to TRBJ2-1; the D gene is possibly TRBD1 (5 bases). The clonotype was recovered from a woman younger than 30 in good health and CMV-seronegative. Sequenced input: PBMCs. The CDR3 protein is CASRLPGSPYNEQFF. DNA for the CDR3: TGTGCCAGCAGGTTACCAGGGTCGCCCTACAATGAGCAGTTCTTC.